This is a list of T cell receptor beta chains from one sample in a study of cytomegalovirus exposure and HLA in healthy donors. Assay used: immunoSEQ multiplex PCR; TCRdb lists only in-frame clones, some missing. This repertoire shows about 260,000 clones, 84% found once; its top ten account for 1.5% to 2.5%. Sequenced material: PBMCs. These receptors originate from a woman aged 40-49 years in good health and CMV-seropositive. Both conserved end residues are part of each CDR3. The D gene is left open where the match is weak.

CASSLGGPNEQFF | TGTGCCAGCAGCTTAGGGGGCCCGAATGAGCAGTTCTTC | TRBJ2-1 | . | TRBV7-9
CASSADRILNTEAFF | TGTGCCAGCAGTGCCGACAGAATATTGAACACTGAAGCTTTCTTT | TRBJ1-1 | . | TRBV28
CASSILAGADTQYF | TGTGCCAGCAGCATCCTAGCGGGAGCAGATACGCAGTATTTT | TRBJ2-3 | TRBD2 | TRBV11-2
CAWGLADRNQETQYF | TGTGCCTGGGGGCTAGCGGATAGGAACCAAGAGACCCAGTACTTC | TRBJ2-5 | TRBD2 | TRBV30
CASSLEQGAEAFF | TGTGCCAGCAGCTTAGAACAGGGCGCTGAAGCTTTCTTT | TRBJ1-1 | . | TRBV7-9
CAISGGRQETQYF | TGTGCCATCAGTGGAGGCCGGCAAGAGACCCAGTACTTC | TRBJ2-5 | . | TRBV10-3
CASSSTDRGSYNEQFF | TGTGCCAGCAGTTCTACCGACAGGGGCTCCTACAATGAGCAGTTCTTC | TRBJ2-1 | TRBD1 | TRBV6-5
CASSLPDNSPLHF | TGTGCCAGCAGTCTACCGGACAACTCACCCCTCCACTTT | TRBJ1-6 | . | TRBV6-6
CASSKEQGSWETQYF | TGCGCCAGCAGCAAAGAACAGGGTTCGTGGGAGACCCAGTACTTC | TRBJ2-5 | . | TRBV5-1
CASGGRGEQFF | TGTGCCTCGGGGGGGCGAGGTGAGCAGTTCTTC | TRBJ2-1 | TRBD2 | TRBV11-2
CASIIRGQGASGNTIYF | TGTGCCAGCATCATCAGGGGACAGGGGGCTTCTGGAAACACCATATATTTT | TRBJ1-3 | TRBD1 | TRBV28
CASSPRDLADTQYF | TGTGCCAGCAGCCCCCGGGACTTAGCTGATACGCAGTATTTT | TRBJ2-3 | . | TRBV7-8
CASNLAGVVGDKNIQYF | TGTGCCAGCAACCTAGCGGGAGTGGTAGGGGACAAAAACATTCAGTACTTC | TRBJ2-4 | TRBD2 | TRBV9
CASRVEGLGGNQPQHF | TGTGCCAGCAGAGTAGAGGGTTTAGGTGGCAATCAGCCCCAGCATTTT | TRBJ1-5 | . | TRBV28
CAWSVNRANNEQFF | TGTGCCTGGAGTGTAAACAGGGCCAACAATGAGCAGTTCTTC | TRBJ2-1 | . | TRBV30
CASSLSAVNTEAFF | TGTGCCAGCAGCCTAAGCGCGGTAAACACTGAAGCTTTCTTT | TRBJ1-1 | . | TRBV7-2